The T cell receptor beta chain under discussion was sequenced for a study of human T cells and chemical hapten exposure. The sample's time point: patch test 1, 2 weeks after DPC sensitization. Treatment in this sample: therapeutic diphenylcyclopropenone sensitization with weekly scalp DPC. People who gave samples had alopecia, were 18 to 70 years old, and were suitable for DPC. The CDR3 runs 16 residues. CDR1 and CDR2 (germline): DFQATT, SNEGSKA (reference sequence). Trimming removed 3 bases from V and 5 bases from J; junction bases left unmatched: 5. TCRdb passed the RACE reads through MiXCR, listing each CDR3 protein once. In the table there are approximately 100,000 distinct CDR3 sequences, 9.5% to 11% of which are singletons. In its sample, this clonotype was seen a few times.

This chain connects TRBV20-1 to TRBJ2-3; 16 bases agree with TRBD2. This TCR was recovered from a woman in her 40s with alopecia areata. Some clones in this sample may be carry-over from other donors' samples. Material: whole blood, obtained in connection with sensitization to the hapten diphenylcyclopropenone (DPC). The CDR3 coding sequence is TGCAGTGCTAGGGGGACTAGCGGGAGGGAAGGAGATACGCAGTATTTT. Amino acids: CSARGTSGREGDTQYF.